The 11 T cell receptor beta chains presented below share a single source sample, sequenced in a study of T cell responses to AZD1222 COVID-19 vaccine. Clones were read by immunoSEQ multiplex PCR, and TCRdb kept only the in-frame ones, dropping some. The data hold 100,000 to 120,000 clones, with 87% observed a single time. This specimen consisted of peripheral blood, obtained on day 0 of AZD1222 vaccination. The receptors come from an adult in good health.

The V and J genes are TRBV19 and TRBJ2-6; 9 bases fit TRBD1. CDR1 and CDR2 (germline): LNHDA, SQIVND (reference sequence). Trimming removed 6 bases from V and 6 bases from J; junction bases left unmatched: 3. The CDR3 is made up of 14 amino acids. Here the CDR3 DNA reads TGTGCCAGTAGCCAACAGGGGGCGGCCAACGTCCTGACTTTC. Encoded protein: CASSQQGAANVLTF. Based on the CDR3 plus reference TRBV19 and TRBJ2-6, the full variable domain is DGGITQSPKYLFRKEGQNVTLSCEQNLNHDAMYWYRQDPGQGLRLIYYSQIVNDFQKGDIAEGYSVSREKKESFPLTVTSAQKNPTAFYLCASSQQGAANVLTFGAGSRLTVL.

V usage is TRBV5-3 and J usage is TRBJ1-5, with D hard to call. TRBV5-3 is flagged as an ORF with uncertain function. The CDR3 extends over 15 amino acids. Trimming removed 0 bases from V and 0 bases from J, with 7 bases in between. The CDR3 protein is CARSLADGSNQPQHF. DNA for the CDR3: TGTGCCAGAAGCTTGGCCGACGGTAGCAATCAGCCCCAGCATTTT.

This chain joins TRBV6-1 and TRBJ2-7; 9 bases are shared with TRBD2. CDR3 length equals 15 residues. V lost 2 bases, J lost 4 bases, and 6 bases stayed unmatched. Germline loops: CDR1 MNHNS, CDR2 SASEGT. This chain's CDR3 is CASSEQGLALYEQYF. CDR3 bases: TGTGCCAGCAGTGAACAGGGACTAGCCCTTTACGAGCAGTACTTC.

The rearrangement joins TRBV5-4 to TRBJ1-2; 9 bases map to TRBD1. Unmatched junction bases numbered 7, after V lost 4 bases and J lost 3 bases. From germline, CDR1 is SGHNT and CDR2 YYREEE (reference sequence). The CDR3 runs to 15 residues. CDR3 in DNA: TGTGCCAGCAGCGGAAACAGGGGGCTGGACTATGGCTACACCTTC. Its protein product is CASSGNRGLDYGYTF.

The chain is built from TRBV6-2 or TRBV6-3 and TRBJ1-1; no definite D call. In germline, CDR1 is MNHEY, CDR2 SVGEGT. The CDR3 covers 13 residues. V was clipped by 2 bases and J by 10 bases, with 14 bases between them. Here the CDR3 DNA reads TGTGCCAGCAGTTACGCCAGGTCAAGAGGAGCTTTCTTT. Amino acid sequence: CASSYARSRGAFF.

J is TRBJ1-1 and V is TRBV3-1 (or the pseudogene TRBV3-2); TRBD1 is a possible D gene (5 bases). CDR3 length: 15 amino acids. The germline CDR1 and CDR2 sequences are LGHDT and YNNKEL (reference sequence). The ends were cut back, 4 bases at V and 1 base at J, with 13 bases in the middle. CDR3 DNA: TGTGCCAGCAGCCCACCAGGGCACGGGAACACTGAAGCTTTCTTT. This codes for CASSPPGHGNTEAFF.

The chain employs TRBV7-6 and TRBJ2-5, with D possibly TRBD1 on 5 matching bases. Germline V gives CDR1 SGHVS, CDR2 FNYEAQ. Trimming cost V 4 bases and J 6 bases, with 12 bases left between them. The CDR3 runs to 13 residues. The CDR3 DNA is TGTGCCAGCAGCTCACCTAGGACAAAGACCCAGTACTTC. This translates into CASSSPRTKTQYF.

The chain couples TRBV9 to TRBJ1-6, with 8 bases matching TRBD1. The CDR3 covers 15 residues. V lost 3 bases, J lost 8 bases, and 7 bases stayed unmatched. Germline lookup yields CDR1 SGDLS and CDR2 YYNGEE. CDR3 sequence reads: CASSARGRADSPLHF. CDR3 DNA sequence: TGTGCCAGCAGCGCCAGGGGGCGCGCTGATTCACCCCTCCACTTT. Filled out from reference TRBV9 and TRBJ1-6, the complete variable domain reads DSGVTQTPKHLITATGQRVTLRCSPRSGDLSVYWYQQSLDQGLQFLIQYYNGEERAKGNILERFSAQQFPDLHSELNLSSLELGDSALYFCASSARGRADSPLHFGNGTRLTVT.

This clone was counted a single time. J is TRBJ1-1 and V is TRBV29-1; 8 bases match TRBD1. The CDR3 runs 13 residues. Per the germline V gene, CDR1 is SQVTM and CDR2 is ANQGSEA. After removal of 7 bases from V and 8 bases from J, the junction contained 12 bases not matched to a gene. The CDR3 loop reads CSASSPGGREAFF. DNA for the CDR3: TGCAGCGCGTCAAGTCCAGGGGGCAGAGAAGCTTTCTTT.

The CDR3 here is CASSVDLAGGRDTQYF. As DNA, the CDR3 is TGTGCCAGCAGCGTAGACCTAGCGGGAGGCCGAGATACGCAGTATTTT. V usage is TRBV9 and J usage is TRBJ2-3, with 11 bases fitting TRBD2. V was clipped by 0 bases and J by 5 bases; unmatched bases: 5. This CDR3 is built from 16 residues. Germline V gene data show CDR1 as SGDLS and CDR2 as YYNGEE.

This sequence joins TRBV18 and TRBJ2-7, with 9 bases identical to TRBD2. The length of the CDR3 is 15 residues. Losses at the gene ends were 0 bases for V and 7 bases for J; bases not matched to a gene: 7. Germline CDR1 and CDR2: KGHSH and LQKENI. As DNA, the CDR3 is TGTGCCAGCTCACCACCGGCTAGCGGGATAGGGGAGCAGTACTTC. This translates into CASSPPASGIGEQYF.